The 18 T cell receptor beta chains below were found in one sample sequenced in a study of cytomegalovirus exposure and HLA in healthy donors. The PCR had 60 Vbeta and 13 Jbeta primers. Sequencing used immunoSEQ multiplex PCR; TCRdb keeps in-frame clones, though not all of them. Of 90,000 or so clones listed, over 60% are singletons. Sequenced sample: PBMCs. These receptors were taken from a female donor in good health and CMV-seronegative.

V usage is TRBV6-6 and J usage is TRBJ1-2; D not certain. The CDR3 length is 13 residues. Between the trimmed V and J ends, which lost 8 bases and 2 bases, there was a span of 12 bases. Germline assignment: CDR1 MNHNY and CDR2 SVGAGI (reference sequence). CDR3 residues: CASGGPQNYGYTF. Here the CDR3 DNA reads TGTGCCAGCGGAGGGCCCCAAAACTATGGCTACACCTTC.

The chain recombines TRBV27 with TRBJ2-7; 9 bases match TRBD1. With 5 bases clipped from V and 2 bases from J, the junction kept 10 bases outside the gene matches. CDR3 length: 16 residues. CDR1 is MNHEY and CDR2 is SMNVEV in the germline V gene (reference sequence). CDR3 DNA: TGTGCCAGCAGTCGGGCTGGACAGGGGTTACCCTACGAGCAGTACTTC. This sequence encodes CASSRAGQGLPYEQYF.

V gene TRBV9 combines with J gene TRBJ2-7; D perhaps matches TRBD1 (6 bases). Trimming removed 3 bases from V and 6 bases from J, with 13 bases in between. The CDR3 is 13 residues long. Looked up from germline, CDR1 is SGDLS and CDR2 is YYNGEE. The chain's CDR3 is CASSAQQGREQYF. The CDR3, as DNA: TGTGCCAGCAGCGCTCAACAGGGCCGCGAGCAGTACTTC.

The CDR3 sequence: CASSSGGRAGGEAFF. The DNA of the CDR3 is TGTGCCAGCAGCTCTGGGGGGCGGGCGGGGGGTGAAGCTTTCTTT. V gene TRBV27 combines with J gene TRBJ1-1, with a possible D match to TRBD1 (6 bases). The V end lost 6 bases, the J end lost 7 bases, and 21 bases lay between the germline ends. CDR3 size: 15 residues. The germline CDR1 and CDR2 sequences are MNHEY and SMNVEV (reference sequence).

This clone was recorded only once. This chain joins TRBV4-2 and TRBJ1-3, with D uncertain. Trimming took off 0 bases at V and 0 bases at J, with 12 bases between the two ends. Germline CDR1 LGHNA, CDR2 YNFKEQ. The CDR3 loop spans 17 amino acids. The CDR3 nucleotides are TGTGCCAGCAGCCAAGATGTTGGCTTTCCCTCTGGAAACACCATATATTTT. As protein: CASSQDVGFPSGNTIYF.

This chain uses TRBV10-2 with TRBJ1-3; 8 bases are a match to TRBD1. Germline lookup yields CDR1 WSHSY and CDR2 SAAADI. The CDR3 consists of 16 residues. Trimming took 4 bases from V and 3 from J; bases not matched to a gene: 8. In nucleotides, the CDR3 is TGCGCCAGCAGTGCAATAACAGGGGGAGGTGGAAACACCATATATTTT. The encoded protein is CASSAITGGGGNTIYF.

This sequence joins TRBV7-2 and TRBJ1-1, with a weak D call TRBD1 (6 bases). This CDR3 region has 14 residues. V was shortened by 5 bases and J by 5 bases, with 15 bases between the two germline ends. In germline, CDR1 is SGHTA, CDR2 FQGNSA. CDR3 nucleotide sequence: TGTGCCAGCAGCCCTCAGGGGCGGCGAACTGAAGCTTTCTTT. Translating it yields CASSPQGRRTEAFF.

The chain combines TRBV9 with TRBJ1-5; possible D gene TRBD1, 6 bases. The CDR3 loop spans 14 amino acids. CDR1 and CDR2 (germline): SGDLS, YYNGEE. Trimming took off 0 bases at V and 7 bases at J, with 11 bases between the two ends. The CDR3 coding sequence is TGTGCCAGCAGCGTAGAACAGGGTGGGCAGCCCCAGCATTTT. Protein: CASSVEQGGQPQHF.

The CDR3 here is CASSPPLVSYEQYF. CDR3 nucleotide sequence: TGTGCCAGCAGCCCCCCCCTTGTTTCCTACGAGCAGTACTTC. The rearrangement uses TRBV28 and TRBJ2-7, with D unresolved. Germline loops: CDR1 MDHEN, CDR2 SYDVKM. The length of the CDR3 is 14 residues. V was pared by 6 bases and J by 1 base, with 13 bases between.

The chain employs TRBV6-5 and TRBJ2-5; D gene unclear. The DNA end is a closer match to TRBJ2-7, so the J assignment may be wrong. The CDR3 covers 13 residues. CDR1 and CDR2 (germline): MNHEY, SVGAGI. The CDR3 DNA follows: TGTGCCAGCAGTATAGTTGGAGCCTACGAGCAGTACTTC. The encoded protein is CASSIVGAYEQYF.

The chain employs TRBV12-5 and TRBJ2-7; D gene unclear. The CDR3 spans 12 residues. Trimming cost V 6 bases and J 5 bases, with 11 bases left between them. Germline CDR1 LGHNT, CDR2 FRNRAP. This chain's CDR3 is CASGPHEDEQYF. The CDR3 nucleotides read TGTGCTAGTGGACCCCATGAGGACGAGCAGTACTTC.

The J gene is TRBJ2-3, the V gene TRBV7-9, with 12 nucleotides matching TRBD2. CDR1 and CDR2 (germline): SEHNR, FQNEAQ (reference sequence). The CDR3 covers 16 residues. With V trimmed by 1 base and J by 3 bases, 2 bases remained unmatched. CDR3 sequence reads: CASSLGGTSGTDTQYF. CDR3 in DNA: TGTGCCAGCAGCTTAGGTGGGACTAGCGGGACAGATACGCAGTATTTT.

The chain has TRBV6-5 and TRBJ2-3; 7 bases agree with TRBD1. The CDR3 is 14 residues long. The trim removed 3 bases at V and 4 bases at J, leaving 4 bases unmatched. Germline CDR1 is MNHEY and CDR2 is SVGAGI. In nucleotides, the CDR3 is TGTGCCAGCAGTTATTTCGACAGGGCAGATACGCAGTATTTT. It yields the protein CASSYFDRADTQYF.

The genes are TRBV5-4 and TRBJ1-1; tentative D call: TRBD1 (6 bases). The CDR3 runs to 15 residues. Per germline, CDR1 SGHNT and CDR2 YYREEE (reference sequence). Trimming took 3 bases from V and 1 from J, leaving 13 bases between them. CDR3 sequence reads: CASSSRTRGNTEAFF. The CDR3 nucleotides read TGTGCCAGCAGCTCTCGGACCAGGGGGAACACTGAAGCTTTCTTT.

The J gene is TRBJ1-5, the V gene TRBV6-5; D may be TRBD1 (5 bases). Germline CDR1 MNHEY, CDR2 SVGAGI. The CDR3 extends over 15 amino acids. The V gene lost 6 bases and the J gene lost 3 bases, with 15 bases spanning the gap. The CDR3 coding sequence is TGTGCCAGCAGACGATTCTCGGGGGACAATCAGCCCCAGCATTTT. This codes for CASRRFSGDNQPQHF.

This clone came up a few times. The rearrangement joins TRBV9 to TRBJ1-1; TRBD1 aligns across 7 bases. After removal of 3 bases from V and 6 bases from J, the junction contained 5 bases not matched to a gene. The CDR3 covers 13 residues. CDR1 SGDLS and CDR2 YYNGEE come from the germline V gene. In nucleotides, the CDR3 is TGTGCCAGCAGCGGCCCAGGGGGATCTGAAGCTTTCTTT. Residues: CASSGPGGSEAFF.

V is TRBV28 and J is TRBJ2-5; a weak D match, TRBD2 (6 bases). CDR1 MDHEN and CDR2 SYDVKM come from the germline V gene. The ends were cut back, 7 bases at V and 3 bases at J, with 15 bases in the middle. This CDR3 has 14 residues. This CDR3 is CASIQSLAKETQYF. The CDR3 nucleotides read TGTGCCAGCATTCAGTCGCTAGCGAAAGAGACCCAGTACTTC. The full variable domain, its missing parts supplied by reference TRBV28 and TRBJ2-5, is DVKVTQSSRYLVKRTGEKVFLECVQDMDHENMFWYRQDPGLGLRLIYFSYDVKMKEKGDIPEGYSVSREKKERFSLILESASTNQTSMYLCASIQSLAKETQYFGPGTRLLVL.

Here the CDR3 reads CASTGDRSNTEAFF. The CDR3 DNA follows: TGTGCCAGTACTGGGGACAGGAGTAACACTGAAGCTTTCTTT. The genes are TRBV27 and TRBJ1-1; 8 nucleotides line up with TRBD1. V shed 9 bases, J shed 2 bases, and the junction held 8 bases outside the gene matches. Germline V gene lookup returns CDR1 MNHEY and CDR2 SMNVEV (reference sequence). The CDR3 has 14 amino acids.